This T cell receptor beta chain was profiled in a study of T cells in localized non-small cell lung cancer. Study conclusions and caveats: The appearance of a median about 62 of the top 100 tumor clones was seen in adjacent lung.

Points on this clone: Its antigen is unidentified.

Looked up from germline, CDR1 is SGHRS and CDR2 is YFSETQ. This CDR3 has 13 residues. The V and J ends lost 2 bases and 6 bases respectively, with 9 bases between them. Here immunoSEQ multiplex PCR was the method, and the copy in TCRdb shows in-frame clones only, minus some. The repertoire holds 30,000 or so clones, approximately 90% seen once, with approximately 12% in the top ten. Specimen: peripheral blood, collected before any cancer treatment. This clonotype originated in a female donor of 60 years or more with stage III squamous cell lung carcinoma. The genes are TRBV5-1 and TRBJ2-1, with a possible D match to TRBD2 (6 bases). CDR3 in DNA: TGCGCCAGCAGCTTAAGGACTATCAATGAGCAGTTCTTC. It yields the protein CASSLRTINEQFF.